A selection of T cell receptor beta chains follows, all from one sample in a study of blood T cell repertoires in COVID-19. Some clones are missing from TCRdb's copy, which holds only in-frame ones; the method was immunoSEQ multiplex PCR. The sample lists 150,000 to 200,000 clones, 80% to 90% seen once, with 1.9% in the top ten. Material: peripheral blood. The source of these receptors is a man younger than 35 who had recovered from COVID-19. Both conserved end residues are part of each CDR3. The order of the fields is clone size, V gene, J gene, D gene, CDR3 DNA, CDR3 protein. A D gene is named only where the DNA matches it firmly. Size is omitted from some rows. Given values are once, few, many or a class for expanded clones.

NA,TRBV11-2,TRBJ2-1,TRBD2,TGTGCCAGCAGCTTAGATCGACTAGCGGGAGGAGGTGAGCAGTTCTTC,CASSLDRLAGGGEQFF
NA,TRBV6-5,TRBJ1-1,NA,TGTGCCAGCCAGAATGACTGGGTGCGGACTGAAGCTTTCTTT,CASQNDWVRTEAFF
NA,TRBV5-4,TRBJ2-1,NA,TGTGCCAGCATGGAGGGAGGGGGAAATGAGCAGTTCTTC,CASMEGGGNEQFF
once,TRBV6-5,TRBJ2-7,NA,TGTGCCAGCAGTTCTCGCGCCGGGACACATCCCTACGAGCAGTACTTC,CASSSRAGTHPYEQYF
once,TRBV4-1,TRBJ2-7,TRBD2,TGCGCCAGCAGCCAAGTGGTAGCGGGAGGTTTCAACGAGCAGTACTTC,CASSQVVAGGFNEQYF
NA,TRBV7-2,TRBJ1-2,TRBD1,TGTGCCAGCAGCTTAGAGGGGGCTGGCTACACCTTC,CASSLEGAGYTF
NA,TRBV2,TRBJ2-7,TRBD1,TGTGCCAGCAGTTTGGACAGGGTAAACGAGCAGTACTTC,CASSLDRVNEQYF
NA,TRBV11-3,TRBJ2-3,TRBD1,TGTGCCAGCAGCTTAGACGAGACAGGGAAGCAGTATTTT,CASSLDETGKQYF
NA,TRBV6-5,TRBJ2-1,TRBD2,TGTGCCAGCAGTTACCTCGCGGGAGGGCCCCATGAGCAGTTCTTC,CASSYLAGGPHEQFF
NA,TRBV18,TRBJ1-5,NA,TGTGCCAGCTCACTACAGGGAAGCCAGCCCCAGCATTTT,CASSLQGSQPQHF
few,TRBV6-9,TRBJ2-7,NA,TGTGCCAGGGGGGCAGCGATTACCTACGAGCAGTACTTC,CARGAAITYEQYF
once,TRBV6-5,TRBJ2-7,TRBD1,TGTGCCAGCAGTAGGACAGGGATTGGCTACGAGCAGTACTTC,CASSRTGIGYEQYF
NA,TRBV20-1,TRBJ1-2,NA,TGCAGTGCTATCCGACAGGATGGCTACACCTTC,CSAIRQDGYTF
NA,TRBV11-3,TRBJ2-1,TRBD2,TGTGCCAGCAGCCCCCCGACTAGCGGGACAGACAATGAGCAGTTCTTC,CASSPPTSGTDNEQFF